This entry is about one TCR beta chain. Its target is not known. V lost 6 bases, J lost 3 bases, and 20 bases lay in between. This CDR3 is built from 16 residues. The germline V gene encodes CDR1 SGHKS and CDR2 YYEKEE (reference sequence). A sample-barcoded 5' primer and a J-beta primer mix were used in a second PCR of about 7 to 11 cycles. MiXCR, applied by TCRdb to the 5' RACE reads, yields one record per CDR3 protein. The table records over 1,200,000 distinct CDR3 sequences, 55% to 75% of them present only once. The data originate from a study of blood T cells in healthy people across ages. At the level of the study: Researchers report that template switching captured about one barcoded beta molecule per two T cells.

General observations from the study: Percentage of naive T cells showed a strong correlation with TCR beta diversity. There was no known CMV status for donors, so expanded clonotype changes were possibly confounded. Naive and antigen-experienced cells were not separated, limiting conclusive comparison.

The receptor was isolated from a man between 18 and 29 years old in good health. This chain links TRBV5-5 with TRBJ2-3, with a tentative D call TRBD2 (6 bases). Material for sequencing was blood. The CDR3 nucleotides read TGTGCCAGCACCACCCAGGCGCAGGGAGGAACAGATACGCAGTATTTT. It is translated as CASTTQAQGGTDTQYF. Drawing the rest from reference TRBV5-5 and TRBJ2-3, the complete variable domain is DAGVTQSPTHLIKTRGQQVTLRCSPISGHKSVSWYQQVLGQGPQFIFQYYEKEERGRGNFPDRFSARQFPNYSSELNVNALLLGDSALYLCASTTQAQGGTDTQYFGPGTRLTVL.